This TCR beta chain stems from a study of shared clonotypes between healthy human individuals. As for the study in general: The donor pool was made up of two women and a few men aged 18 to 49.

V lost 1 base to trimming and J lost 2 bases; unmatched junction nucleotides: 9. This CDR3 region has 17 residues. In germline, CDR1 is MDHEN, CDR2 SYDVKM. Deep level was the assay's run setting. Splitting of each subset's genomic DNA was done evenly across several immunoSEQ plates. Profiling relied on immunoSEQ multiplex PCR, and the TCRdb table lists in-frame clones only, not all of them. This sample has around 510,000 clones, with roughly 79% found just once. The receptor was derived from a woman in her forties in good health. Some clones in this sample may be carry-over from other donors' samples. Source material: PBMCs. The rearrangement joins TRBV28 to TRBJ2-7; 9 nucleotides agree with TRBD2. The CDR3 DNA follows: TGTGCCAGCAGTTTATATCTTGGCGGGAGGGCCCCCTACGAGCAGTACTTC. Encoded protein: CASSLYLGGRAPYEQYF.